The present T cell receptor beta chain was sequenced within a study of shared clonotypes between healthy human individuals. For this clone: Its antigen is as yet unknown.

Study-wide results and caveats: With few donors, the genetic and exposure-history diversity represented was limited.

Assay used: immunoSEQ multiplex PCR; TCRdb lists only in-frame clones, some missing. The data hold about 2,200,000 clones, with approximately 94% observed a single time. CDR1 and CDR2 (germline): SGHTA, FQGNSA. CDR3 length: 16 residues. Losses at the gene ends were 7 bases for V and 6 bases for J; bases not matched to a gene: 14. Positive CCR7 selection of CD45RO-negative cells yielded the naive CD8 cells, and terminally differentiated effector memory CD45RA+ cells were excluded. The material sequenced was naive CD8+ T cells from PBMCs. This clonotype was sampled from a man between 18 and 29 years old in good health. Some clones in this sample may be carry-over from other donors' samples. The genes are TRBV7-2 and TRBJ2-3; 9 bases are a match to TRBD2. The CDR3 nucleotides read TGTGCCAGCACCCATCCGACGACTAGCGGCCTGGATACGCAGTATTTT. This sequence encodes CASTHPTTSGLDTQYF.